Below are 13 T cell receptor beta chains sequenced from a single sample in a study of T cell changes during pregnancy in multiple sclerosis. The assay was immunoSEQ multiplex PCR, and TCRdb's table has in-frame clones only and misses some. The sample lists tens of thousands of clones, 85% to 90% occurring once. The sequencing used peripheral blood, collected after pregnancy. All receptors derive from a female donor in good health, enrolled as a control in a pregnancy study.

This CDR3 reads CASSGPGVYNEQFF. CDR3 bases: TGTGCCAGCAGCGGTCCGGGAGTCTACAATGAGCAGTTCTTC. The V call is TRBV9, the J call TRBJ2-1; possibly TRBD2 for D (6 bases). CDR3 length: 14 amino acids. CDR1 and CDR2 from the germline V gene are SGDLS and YYNGEE. Trimming took 3 bases from V and 3 from J, leaving 10 bases between them.

The chain links TRBV7-2 to TRBJ1-5; TRBD1 matches 7 bases. The ends lost 4 bases at V and 1 base at J; junction bases unmatched: 4. The CDR3 runs 15 residues. Germline assignment: CDR1 SGHTA and CDR2 FQGNSA. This chain's CDR3 is CASSSLQGSNQPQHF. For the CDR3, the DNA is TGTGCCAGCAGCTCCCTACAGGGGAGCAATCAGCCCCAGCATTTT.

The chain is built from TRBV30 and TRBJ2-5; TRBD2 might be the D (5 bases). This CDR3 spans 13 amino acids. Germline CDR1 and CDR2: GTSNPN and SVGIG (reference sequence). V lost 2 bases and J lost 2, with 9 bases in between. The CDR3 DNA reads as TGTGCCTGGAGTAGCGGACTTCAAGAGACCCAGTACTTC. Protein sequence: CAWSSGLQETQYF.

This chain uses TRBV10-3 with TRBJ1-2; D is undetermined. Trimming took off 0 bases at V and 7 bases at J, with 12 bases between the two ends. The CDR3 length is 14 residues. Germline lookup yields CDR1 ENHRY and CDR2 SYGVKD. The CDR3 loop is CAISESMLGGGYTF. CDR3 bases: TGTGCCATCAGTGAGTCGATGTTAGGCGGTGGCTACACCTTC.

V usage is TRBV5-6 and J usage is TRBJ2-7; D perhaps matches TRBD1 (5 bases). This CDR3 comprises 13 residues. Per germline, CDR1 SGHDT and CDR2 YYEEEE. V was trimmed by 3 bases and J by 3 bases, leaving 10 bases between them. CDR3: CASSSDIFYEQYF. DNA for the CDR3: TGTGCCAGCAGCTCGGACATATTCTACGAGCAGTACTTC.

The rearrangement joins TRBV30 to TRBJ2-2; D unresolved. CDR1 is GTSNPN and CDR2 is SVGIG in the germline V gene (reference sequence). Trimming removed 0 bases from V and 0 bases from J, with 11 bases in between. This CDR3 region has 16 residues. The DNA for the CDR3 is TGTGCCTGGAGTGTATCCCTAGTGTCGAACACCGGGGAGCTGTTTTTT. Residues: CAWSVSLVSNTGELFF.

The CDR3 protein is CASSVGQGRTGTEAFF. The CDR3 nucleotides are TGTGCCAGCAGCGTAGGACAGGGGCGAACAGGCACTGAAGCTTTCTTT. The gene calls are TRBV9 and TRBJ1-1; 8 nucleotides line up with TRBD1. With 0 bases clipped from V and 4 bases from J, the junction kept 8 bases outside the gene matches. This CDR3 is 16 amino acids long. From germline, CDR1 is SGDLS and CDR2 YYNGEE.

The chain combines TRBV25-1 with TRBJ2-2, with 7 bases lining up with TRBD1. The CDR3 runs to 16 residues. Trimming at V came to 3 bases and at J to 6 bases, leaving 10 bases not matched to a gene. From germline, CDR1 is MGHDK and CDR2 SYGVNS. The CDR3 coding sequence is TGTGCCAGCAGTGAGGCGAACAGGGGTGAGTCCGGGGAGCTGTTTTTT. This gives the protein CASSEANRGESGELFF.

The chain uses TRBV5-6 and TRBJ2-7, with 9 positions matching TRBD1. Germline-derived CDR1 and CDR2 are SGHDT and YYEEEE. After removal of 1 base from V and 7 bases from J, the junction contained 6 bases not matched to a gene. The CDR3 runs 14 residues. CDR3 loop: CASSLPTGGGEQYF. The CDR3 region has the DNA TGTGCCAGCAGCTTGCCGACAGGGGGTGGGGAGCAGTACTTC.

V gene TRBV30 combines with J gene TRBJ2-1; 9 bases agree with TRBD1. Germline assignment: CDR1 GTSNPN and CDR2 SVGIG (reference sequence). V gave up 0 bases and J gave up 9 bases; unmatched junction bases: 6. This CDR3 region has 14 residues. CDR3: CAWSVGQGISEQFF. The DNA for the CDR3 is TGTGCCTGGAGTGTCGGACAGGGGATCTCTGAGCAGTTCTTC.

The table lists this clone with a few counts. The chain links TRBV30 to TRBJ1-1; D is perhaps TRBD1 (5 bases). Trimming stripped 0 bases from V and 4 bases from J, with 12 bases between. In germline, CDR1 is GTSNPN, CDR2 SVGIG (reference sequence). This CDR3 has 14 residues. CDR3 loop: CAWSVAGWATEAFF. The CDR3 nucleotides are TGTGCCTGGAGTGTAGCAGGGTGGGCCACTGAAGCTTTCTTT.

The genes are TRBV28 and TRBJ1-1, with a weak D call TRBD1 (5 bases). There are 14 residues in the CDR3. V was trimmed by 3 bases and J by 5 bases, leaving 13 bases between them. CDR1 and CDR2 from the germline V gene are MDHEN and SYDVKM. CDR3 in amino acids: CASSLVGGGTEAFF. The CDR3 nucleotides read TGTGCCAGCAGTTTGGTGGGGGGTGGGACTGAAGCTTTCTTT.

This chain uses TRBV10-3 with TRBJ1-1; TRBD1 agrees at 8 bases. From germline, CDR1 is ENHRY and CDR2 SYGVKD. The CDR3 totals 15 residues. The V segment lost 6 bases and the J segment 3 bases; nucleotides outside the gene matches: 9. CDR3 in DNA: TGTGCCATCAGCCCCCTGGAGACAGGGGACACTGAAGCTTTCTTT. This sequence encodes CAISPLETGDTEAFF.